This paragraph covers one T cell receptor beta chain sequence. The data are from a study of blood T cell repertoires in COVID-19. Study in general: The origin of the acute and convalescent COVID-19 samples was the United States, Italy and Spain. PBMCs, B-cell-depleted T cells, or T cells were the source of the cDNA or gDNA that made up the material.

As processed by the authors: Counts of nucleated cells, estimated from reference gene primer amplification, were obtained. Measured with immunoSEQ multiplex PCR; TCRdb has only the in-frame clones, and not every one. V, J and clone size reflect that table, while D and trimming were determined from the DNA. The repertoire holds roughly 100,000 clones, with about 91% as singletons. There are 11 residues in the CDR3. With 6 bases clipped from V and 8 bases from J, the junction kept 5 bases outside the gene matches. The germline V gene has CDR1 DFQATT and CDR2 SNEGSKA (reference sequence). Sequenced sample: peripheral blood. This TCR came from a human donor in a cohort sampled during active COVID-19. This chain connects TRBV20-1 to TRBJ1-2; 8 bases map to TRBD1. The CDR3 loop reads CSAERTGGYTF. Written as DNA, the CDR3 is TGCAGTGCGGAAAGGACAGGGGGCTACACCTTC.